The rows below give T cell receptor beta chains drawn from one sample of a study of T cell clonotyping in hematopoietic cell transplantation. Only in-frame clones appear in the TCRdb table, and some are missing; sequencing was by immunoSEQ multiplex PCR. The sample records fewer than 50,000 clones, over 75% being singletons. The material sequenced was peripheral blood mononuclear cells, taken before stem cell transplant. The receptor set was obtained from a man in his sixties with biphenotypic leukemia. Some clones in this sample may be carry-over from other donors' samples. The CDR3 runs from the conserved cysteine through the conserved F or W. A D gene is named only where the DNA matches it firmly.

d_call j_call v_call cdr3_aa
. TRBJ2-5 TRBV11-2 CASSLTDQETQYF
TRBD1 TRBJ1-2 TRBV29-1 CSVEDRTGPFYGYTF
. TRBJ2-7 TRBV10-3 CAISESAFGGNLDKISYEQYF
TRBD1 TRBJ2-2 TRBV27 CASSLTGPGELFF
. TRBJ1-5 TRBV28 CASSLGDFGPQHF
TRBD1 TRBJ2-1 TRBV7-2 CASSLAPGQGYNEQFF
. TRBJ2-2 TRBV11-2 CASSLARAGELFF
. TRBJ1-1 TRBV7-2 CASRPGWNTEAFF
. TRBJ2-1 TRBV4-1 CASSQVPGGWQFF
. TRBJ2-1 TRBV12-2 CASRSNETSGKINEQFF
TRBD1 TRBJ2-6 TRBV9 CASSNTLGDRSFSGANVLTF
TRBD1 TRBJ2-7 TRBV7-3 CASSLDRGNEQYF
. TRBJ2-7 TRBV5-6 CASSLGAGRFDEQYF
TRBD1 TRBJ1-5 TRBV9 CASSGTGGNQPQHF
. TRBJ1-3 TRBV27 CASSETAFSGNTIYF
TRBD1 TRBJ1-2 TRBV29-1 CSDTGTGGNYGYTF
TRBD2 TRBJ2-3 TRBV6-1 CASSETWGGDTQYF
. TRBJ1-2 TRBV30 CAWTDPSRGSYGYTF
TRBD1 TRBJ2-5 TRBV5-4 CASSHGTGEERETQYF
TRBD2 TRBJ2-1 TRBV28 CASNPSGSSSYNEQFF
. TRBJ2-7 TRBV7-9 CASIRTDSSYEQYF
. TRBJ1-2 TRBV4-1 CASSQSRLGSYGYTF
. TRBJ1-4 TRBV6-5 CASRGGGANEKLFF
. TRBJ1-2 TRBV7-2 CASSLGSGYGYTF
. TRBJ2-3 TRBV4-1 CASRTGLGTDTQYF
. TRBJ1-3 TRBV6-5 CASSQGNTIYF
. TRBJ1-5 TRBV28 CASSLNEPNQPQHF
TRBD1 TRBJ2-7 TRBV27 CASSLKDRGLGYEQYF
TRBD1 TRBJ2-1 TRBV7-2 CASSRPGQGSNEQFF
. TRBJ1-1 TRBV19 CASSINEGIGTEAFF
. TRBJ1-3 TRBV6-1 CASSGRQWDVTIYF
TRBD2 TRBJ2-3 TRBV5-1 CASSLGLADTDTQYF
. TRBJ1-3 TRBV30 CAWSRRGGHYGNTIYF
TRBD2 TRBJ2-7 TRBV28 CASGSGTSAHEQYF
TRBD2 TRBJ2-7 TRBV27 CASSFGTSGSYEQYF
. TRBJ1-1 TRBV5-1 CASSLSRAGDTEAFF
. TRBJ1-3 TRBV6-6 CASSTSSGASTIYF
TRBD1 TRBJ2-7 TRBV4-1 CASSYTGGYEQYF
TRBD2 TRBJ2-3 TRBV5-1 CASSSTGLVPDTQYF
TRBD2 TRBJ2-1 TRBV11-2 CASSLGPFSGSIYNEQFF
. TRBJ2-1 TRBV25-1 CASSEWRVNEQFF
. TRBJ2-1 TRBV2 CASSEPGNLSYNEQFF
TRBD1 TRBJ1-1 TRBV7-8 CASSFGRGRTEAFF
. TRBJ2-2 TRBV30 CAWSGSLNTGELFF
TRBD1 TRBJ2-7 TRBV30 CAWSVGTGVGYF
. TRBJ1-1 TRBV10-3 CAISEFNGQGEAFF
. TRBJ2-5 TRBV5-1 CASSLGGGEETQYF
. TRBJ1-5 TRBV28 CASSIGGIYSNQPQHF
. TRBJ2-2 TRBV29-1 CSSRGNTGELFF
. TRBJ2-5 TRBV7-3 CASSSSLGAEETQYF
. TRBJ2-3 TRBV28 CASSPDSPLTDTQYF
TRBD2 TRBJ2-5 TRBV27 CASSLRGREETQYF
. TRBJ2-7 TRBV5-1 CASSSSSGTADSYEQYF
TRBD2 TRBJ2-2 TRBV7-6 CASSMGTSGTGELFF
. TRBJ2-7 TRBV11-2 CASSLTQGFAHEQYF
. TRBJ2-5 TRBV6-5 CASSYSTEETQYF
. TRBJ1-2 TRBV7-9 CASSLMGAPYGYTF
. TRBJ1-2 TRBV30 CAWSRASSIGYTF
. TRBJ2-1 TRBV7-9 CASSFGENYNEQFF
. TRBJ1-2 TRBV27 CASRGIGGGYTF